The following is a T cell receptor (beta chain) sequence with its context. What it recognizes is unknown. The data are from a study of cytomegalovirus exposure and HLA in healthy donors. Study-level findings and limits: Using the classifier, cytomegalovirus status was reportedly diagnosed with high specificity and sensitivity.

V was pared by 2 bases and J by 3 bases, with 14 bases between. CDR1 and CDR2 (germline): GTSNPN, SVGIG (reference sequence). The CDR3 contains 15 residues. Amplification used 60 Vbeta primers and 13 Jbeta primers. Assay used: immunoSEQ multiplex PCR; TCRdb lists only in-frame clones, some missing. Among approximately 150,000 clones listed, roughly 73% were seen once. The genes are TRBV30 and TRBJ1-3, with unresolved D. Sequencing was done on a sample of PBMCs. The receptor was derived from a man aged 40-55 years in good health and CMV-seronegative. The CDR3 is CAWSNHRQDGNTIYF. CDR3 DNA: TGTGCCTGGAGTAACCATCGGCAGGATGGAAACACCATATATTTT.